The T cell receptor beta chain under discussion was sequenced for a study of CD8 T cells in Susac syndrome. Study-wide background: The sequenced Susac syndrome patients included more than five who had clinically active disease and roughly 8 who were in remission.

CDR1 is SGHDT, CDR2 YYEEEE, per germline. J was trimmed by 6 bases and V by 0 bases; bases with no gene match: 4. The CDR3 extends over 14 amino acids. Random-hexamer reverse transcription was applied to roughly 0.5 to 1 ug RNA. The amplification used immunoSEQ multiplex PCR on TCR beta CDR3; it spanned 54 Vbeta and 13 Jbeta. TCRdb independently ran MiXCR on the immunoSEQ multiplex PCR reads; one entry per CDR3 protein. The sample holds under 200,000 distinct CDR3 sequences; roughly 90% are singletons and the top ten take around 0.079%. Sequencing of TCR beta was carried out in blood CD8+ and CD4+ T cells. Purification of the CD8+ and CD4+ T cells relied on negative isolation, and TEMRA cells underwent FACS enrichment.

The receptor was derived from a human donor with Susac syndrome. Input material: CD4+ T cells from PBMCs. The chain couples TRBV5-6 to TRBJ1-2, with TRBD1 identical over 8 bases. Here the CDR3 reads CASSLVSGGDGYTF. The CDR3 DNA reads as TGTGCCAGCAGCTTGGTCTCAGGGGGCGATGGCTACACCTTC.